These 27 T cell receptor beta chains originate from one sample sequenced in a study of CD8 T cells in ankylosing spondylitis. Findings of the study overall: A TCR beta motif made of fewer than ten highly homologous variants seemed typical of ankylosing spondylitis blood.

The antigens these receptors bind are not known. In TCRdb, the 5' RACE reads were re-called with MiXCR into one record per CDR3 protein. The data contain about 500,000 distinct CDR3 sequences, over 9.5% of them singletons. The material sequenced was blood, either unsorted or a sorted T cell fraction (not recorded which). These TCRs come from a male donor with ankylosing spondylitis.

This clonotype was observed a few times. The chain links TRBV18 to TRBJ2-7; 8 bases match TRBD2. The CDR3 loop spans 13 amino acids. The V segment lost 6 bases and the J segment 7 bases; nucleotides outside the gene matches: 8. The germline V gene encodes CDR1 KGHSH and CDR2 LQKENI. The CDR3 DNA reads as TGTGCCAGCTCCCCCGGGACTAGTAGGGAGCAGTACTTC. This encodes CASSPGTSREQYF. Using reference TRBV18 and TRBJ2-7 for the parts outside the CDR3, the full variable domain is NAGVMQNPRHLVRRRGQEARLRCSPMKGHSHVYWYRQLPEEGLKFMVYLQKENIIDESGMPKERFSAEFPKEGPSILRIQQVVRGDSAAYFCASSPGTSREQYFGPGTRLTVT.

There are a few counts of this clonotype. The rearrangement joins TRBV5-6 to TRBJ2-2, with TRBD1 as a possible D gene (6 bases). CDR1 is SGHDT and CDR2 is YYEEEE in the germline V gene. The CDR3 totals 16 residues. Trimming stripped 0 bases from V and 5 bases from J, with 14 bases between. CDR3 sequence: CASSLATRGWTGELFF. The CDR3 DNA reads TGTGCCAGCAGCTTGGCCACCAGGGGATGGACCGGGGAGCTGTTTTTT. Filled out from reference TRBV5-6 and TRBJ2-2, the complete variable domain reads DAGVTQSPTHLIKTRGQQVTLRCSPKSGHDTVSWYQQALGQGPQFIFQYYEEEERQRGNFPDRFSGHQFPNYSSELNVNALLLGDSALYLCASSLATRGWTGELFFGEGSRLTVL.

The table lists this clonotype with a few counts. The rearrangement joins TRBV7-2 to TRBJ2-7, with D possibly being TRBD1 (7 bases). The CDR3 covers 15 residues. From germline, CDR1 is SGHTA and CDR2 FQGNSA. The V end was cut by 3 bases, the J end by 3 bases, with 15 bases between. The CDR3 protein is CASSFSARGVYEQYF. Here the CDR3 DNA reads TGTGCCAGCAGCTTCAGCGCCAGGGGGGTCTACGAGCAGTACTTC.

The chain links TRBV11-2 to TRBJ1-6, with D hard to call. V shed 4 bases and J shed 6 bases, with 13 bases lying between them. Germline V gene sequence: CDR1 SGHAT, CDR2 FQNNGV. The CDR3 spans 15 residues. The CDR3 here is CASSSHLASNSPLHF. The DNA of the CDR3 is TGTGCCAGCAGCTCCCACTTGGCTTCTAATTCACCCCTCCACTTT.

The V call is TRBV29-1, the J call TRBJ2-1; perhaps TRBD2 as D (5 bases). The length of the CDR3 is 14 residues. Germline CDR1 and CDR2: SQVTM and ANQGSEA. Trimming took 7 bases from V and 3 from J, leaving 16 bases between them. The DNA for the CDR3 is TGCAGCGCCCCCGGGGAAAGCGGCTACAATGAGCAGTTCTTC. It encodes CSAPGESGYNEQFF.

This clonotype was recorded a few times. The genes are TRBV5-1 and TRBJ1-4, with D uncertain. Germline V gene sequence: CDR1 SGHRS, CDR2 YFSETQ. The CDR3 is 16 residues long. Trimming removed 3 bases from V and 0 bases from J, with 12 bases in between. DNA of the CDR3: TGCGCCAGCAGCTCAAACTTTTATGCAACTAATGAAAAACTGTTTTTT. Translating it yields CASSSNFYATNEKLFF.

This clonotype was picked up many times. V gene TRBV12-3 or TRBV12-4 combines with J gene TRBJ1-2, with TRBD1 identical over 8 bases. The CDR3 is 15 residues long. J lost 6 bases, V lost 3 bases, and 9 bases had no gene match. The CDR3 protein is CASSFPDRALHGYTF. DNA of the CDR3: TGTGCCAGCAGTTTTCCGGACAGGGCTCTTCATGGCTACACCTTC.

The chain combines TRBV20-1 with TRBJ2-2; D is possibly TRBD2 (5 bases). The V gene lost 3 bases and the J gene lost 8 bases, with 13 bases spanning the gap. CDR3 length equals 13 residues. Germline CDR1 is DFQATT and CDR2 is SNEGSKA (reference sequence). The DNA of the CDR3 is TGCAGTGCTAGGACTATATCTGGTGGGGAGCTGTTTTTT. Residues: CSARTISGGELFF.

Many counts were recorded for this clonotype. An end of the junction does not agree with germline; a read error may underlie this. In DNA form, the CDR3 reads TGTGCCAGCAGCTTGAGCTCCTACGAGCAGTACTTC. This translates into CASSLSSYEQYF. The genes are TRBV5-1 and TRBJ2-7; D gene ambiguous. This CDR3 has 12 residues. Germline CDR1 reads SGHRS; CDR2 reads YFSETQ.

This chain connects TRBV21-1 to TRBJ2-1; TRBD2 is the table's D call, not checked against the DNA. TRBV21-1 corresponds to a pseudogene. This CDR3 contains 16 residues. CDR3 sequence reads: CASVVLAGVRYNEQFF. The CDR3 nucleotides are TGTGCCAGTGTCGTACTAGCGGGAGTGAGGTACAATGAGCAGTTCTTC.

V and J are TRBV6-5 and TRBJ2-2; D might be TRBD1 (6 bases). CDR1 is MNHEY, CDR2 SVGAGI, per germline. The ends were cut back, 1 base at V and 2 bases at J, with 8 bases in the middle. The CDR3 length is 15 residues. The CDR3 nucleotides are TGTGCCAGCAGTTACTGGGACATAAACACCGGGGAGCTGTTTTTT. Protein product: CASSYWDINTGELFF.

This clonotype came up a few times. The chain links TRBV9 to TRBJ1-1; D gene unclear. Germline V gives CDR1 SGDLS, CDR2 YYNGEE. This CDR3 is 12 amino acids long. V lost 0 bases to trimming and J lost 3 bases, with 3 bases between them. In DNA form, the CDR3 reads TGTGCCAGCAGCGTAGTAGACACTGAAGCTTTCTTT. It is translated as CASSVVDTEAFF.

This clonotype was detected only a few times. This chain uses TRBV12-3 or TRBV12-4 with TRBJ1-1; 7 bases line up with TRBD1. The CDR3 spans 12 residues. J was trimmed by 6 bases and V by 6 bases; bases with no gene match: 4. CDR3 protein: CASRQGQAEAFF. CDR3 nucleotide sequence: TGTGCCAGCAGACAAGGACAGGCTGAAGCTTTCTTT.

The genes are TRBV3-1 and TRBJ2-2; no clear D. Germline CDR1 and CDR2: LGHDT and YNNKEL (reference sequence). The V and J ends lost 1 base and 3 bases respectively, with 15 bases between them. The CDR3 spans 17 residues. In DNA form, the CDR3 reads TGTGCCAGCAGCCAAGGTTTTTCGGCAGCTGACACCGGGGAGCTGTTTTTT. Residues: CASSQGFSAADTGELFF.

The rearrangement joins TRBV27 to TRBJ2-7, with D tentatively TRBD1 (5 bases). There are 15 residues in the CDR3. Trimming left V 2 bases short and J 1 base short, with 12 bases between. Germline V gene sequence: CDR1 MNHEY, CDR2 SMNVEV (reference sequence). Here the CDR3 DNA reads TGTGCCAGCAGTTTAATGACAGCCAGTTCCTACGAGCAGTACTTC. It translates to CASSLMTASSYEQYF.

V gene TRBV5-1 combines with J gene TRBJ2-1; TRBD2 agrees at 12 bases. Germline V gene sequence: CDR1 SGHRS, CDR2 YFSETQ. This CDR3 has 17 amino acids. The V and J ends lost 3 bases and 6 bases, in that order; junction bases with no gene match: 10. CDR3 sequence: CASSSSVLAGGSNEQFF. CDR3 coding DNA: TGCGCCAGCAGCTCCTCTGTTCTAGCGGGAGGGAGCAATGAGCAGTTCTTC.

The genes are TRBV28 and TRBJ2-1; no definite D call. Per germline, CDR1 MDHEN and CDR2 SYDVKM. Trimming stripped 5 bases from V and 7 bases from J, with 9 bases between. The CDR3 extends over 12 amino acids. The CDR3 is CASSPPRNEQFF. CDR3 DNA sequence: TGTGCCAGCAGTCCCCCCCGAAATGAGCAGTTCTTC.

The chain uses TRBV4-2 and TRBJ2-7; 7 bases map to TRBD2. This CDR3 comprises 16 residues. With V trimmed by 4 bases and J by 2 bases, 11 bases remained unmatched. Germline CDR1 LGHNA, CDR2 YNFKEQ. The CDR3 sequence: CASSPTAAGTTYEQYF. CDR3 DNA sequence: TGTGCCAGCAGCCCCACAGCAGCAGGGACTACCTACGAGCAGTACTTC.

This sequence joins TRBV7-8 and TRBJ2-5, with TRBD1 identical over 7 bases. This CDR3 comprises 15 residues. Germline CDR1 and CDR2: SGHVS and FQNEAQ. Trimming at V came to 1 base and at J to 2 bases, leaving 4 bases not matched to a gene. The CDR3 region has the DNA TGTGCCAGCAGCTTAGTAGGGGACAGTCAAGAGACCCAGTACTTC. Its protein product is CASSLVGDSQETQYF. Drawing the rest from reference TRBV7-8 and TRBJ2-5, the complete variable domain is GAGVSQSPRYKVAKRGQDVALRCDPISGHVSLFWYQQALGQGPEFLTYFQNEAQLDKSGLPSDRFFAERPEGSVSTLKIQRTQQEDSAVYLCASSLVGDSQETQYFGPGTRLLVL.

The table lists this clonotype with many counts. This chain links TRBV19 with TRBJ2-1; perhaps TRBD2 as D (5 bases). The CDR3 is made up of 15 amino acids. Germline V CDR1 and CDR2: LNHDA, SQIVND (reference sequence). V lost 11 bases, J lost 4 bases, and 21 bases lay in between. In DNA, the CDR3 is TGTGCCTGCGGACTCTTAGCGCAGCGGTACAATGAGCAGTTCTTC. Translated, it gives CACGLLAQRYNEQFF.

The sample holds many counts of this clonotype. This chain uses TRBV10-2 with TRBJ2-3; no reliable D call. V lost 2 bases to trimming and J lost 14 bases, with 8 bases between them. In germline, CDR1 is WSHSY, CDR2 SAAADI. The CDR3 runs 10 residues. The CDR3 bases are TGCGCCAGCAGTGAGGGTACAGTGTATTTT. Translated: CASSEGTVYF.

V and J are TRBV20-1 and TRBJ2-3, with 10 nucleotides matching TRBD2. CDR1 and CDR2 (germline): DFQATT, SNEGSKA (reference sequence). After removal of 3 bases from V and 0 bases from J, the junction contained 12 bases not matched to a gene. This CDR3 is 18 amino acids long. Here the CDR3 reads CSARAGLAGVRSTDTQYF. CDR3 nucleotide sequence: TGCAGTGCTAGGGCAGGTCTAGCGGGAGTCCGGAGCACAGATACGCAGTATTTT.

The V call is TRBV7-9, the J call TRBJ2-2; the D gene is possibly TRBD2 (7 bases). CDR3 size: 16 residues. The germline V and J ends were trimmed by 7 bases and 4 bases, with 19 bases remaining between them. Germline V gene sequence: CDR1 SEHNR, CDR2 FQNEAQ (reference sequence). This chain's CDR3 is CASTQTGGRGTGELFF. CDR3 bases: TGTGCCAGCACCCAAACGGGGGGCAGGGGCACCGGGGAGCTGTTTTTT.

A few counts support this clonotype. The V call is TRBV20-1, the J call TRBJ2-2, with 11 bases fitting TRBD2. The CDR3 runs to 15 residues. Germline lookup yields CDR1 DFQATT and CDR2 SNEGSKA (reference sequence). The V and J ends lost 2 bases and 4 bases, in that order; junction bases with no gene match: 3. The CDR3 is CSARRLAGFTGELFF. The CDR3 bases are TGCAGTGCTAGAAGACTAGCGGGATTCACCGGGGAGCTGTTTTTT.

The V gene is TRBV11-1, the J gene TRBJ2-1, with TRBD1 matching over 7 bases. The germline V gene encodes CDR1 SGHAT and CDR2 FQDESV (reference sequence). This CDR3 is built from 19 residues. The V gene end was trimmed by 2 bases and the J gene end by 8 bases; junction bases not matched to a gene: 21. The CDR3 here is CASSLLYRGRGRDSHEQFF. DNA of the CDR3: TGTGCCAGCAGCTTACTTTACAGGGGTAGGGGCCGCGACTCCCATGAGCAGTTCTTC.

CDR3 protein: CASSVQLAEQFF. In DNA, the CDR3 is TGTGCCAGCAGCGTACAGTTGGCTGAGCAGTTCTTC. V gene TRBV9 combines with J gene TRBJ2-1; D unresolved. The germline V and J ends were trimmed by 1 base and 9 bases, with 8 bases remaining between them. The CDR3 spans 12 residues. CDR1 is SGDLS and CDR2 is YYNGEE in the germline V gene.

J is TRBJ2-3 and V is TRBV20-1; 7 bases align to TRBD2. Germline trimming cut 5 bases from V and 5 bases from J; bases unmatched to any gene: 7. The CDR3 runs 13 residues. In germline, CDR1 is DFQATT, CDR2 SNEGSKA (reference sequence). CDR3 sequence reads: CSAPTLAEDTQYF. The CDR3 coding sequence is TGCAGTGCTCCAACCCTAGCGGAAGATACGCAGTATTTT.